The 32 T cell receptor beta chains in this list originate from one sample, sequenced in a study of CD8 T cells in Susac syndrome. Reverse transcription of 0.5 to 1 ug RNA was performed with random hexamers. MiXCR, run by TCRdb on the immunoSEQ multiplex PCR reads, gives a single entry per CDR3 protein. The data show some 110,000 distinct CDR3 sequences, 96% seen once. What was sequenced was CD4+ T cells from PBMCs. The receptors shown here come from a human donor with Susac syndrome.

The chain recombines TRBV7-8 with TRBJ1-5; D gene uncertain. With 5 bases removed from V and 9 bases from J, the gap between germline ends came to 8 bases. Per the germline V gene, CDR1 is SGHVS and CDR2 is FQNEAQ. The CDR3 is made up of 11 amino acids. The CDR3 reads CASSLQGPQHF. CDR3 bases: TGTGCCAGCAGCCTGCAAGGGCCCCAGCATTTT.

V and J are TRBV14 and TRBJ2-5, with a possible D match to TRBD2 (5 bases). This CDR3 is built from 13 residues. From germline, CDR1 is SGHDN and CDR2 FVKESK. V lost 2 bases, J lost 4 bases, and 8 bases lay in between. CDR3 protein: CASSQTRVETQYF. The CDR3, as DNA: TGTGCCAGCAGCCAAACGCGGGTAGAGACCCAGTACTTC.

The chain employs TRBV29-1 and TRBJ2-2; weak D call: TRBD1 (5 bases). CDR1 and CDR2 from the germline V gene are SQVTM and ANQGSEA. The CDR3 has 14 residues. The V gene lost 2 bases and the J gene lost 6 bases, with 13 bases spanning the gap. The CDR3 region is CSVEISGKAGELFF. The CDR3 nucleotides read TGCAGCGTTGAAATTTCAGGGAAGGCCGGGGAGCTGTTTTTT.

This clonotype was counted once. The chain is built from TRBV29-1 and TRBJ2-3, with 7 bases lining up with TRBD2. J lost 2 bases, V lost 5 bases, and 7 bases had no gene match. The germline V gene has CDR1 SQVTM and CDR2 ANQGSEA. CDR3 length: 14 residues. CDR3 DNA: TGCAGCGTTAGCCCGGGGGGTACCACAGATACGCAGTATTTT. Translating it yields CSVSPGGTTDTQYF.

A single count supports this clonotype. The chain uses TRBV9 and TRBJ1-5; 9 bases are a match to TRBD1. The CDR3 loop spans 15 amino acids. Germline V gene sequence: CDR1 SGDLS, CDR2 YYNGEE. V shed 4 bases, J shed 5 bases, and the junction held 7 bases outside the gene matches. The CDR3 DNA reads as TGTGCCAGCAGCCCAGGGACAGGGAGAGATCAGCCCCAGCATTTT. Translated: CASSPGTGRDQPQHF.

This sequence joins TRBV19 and TRBJ1-2, with a possible D match to TRBD1 (5 bases). The germline CDR1 and CDR2 sequences are LNHDA and SQIVND (reference sequence). Deletions cut 5 bases from V and 3 bases from J, with 19 bases between. The CDR3 totals 16 residues. As DNA, the CDR3 is TGTGCCAGTAGTTCTGACCGGGACCAGATCCACTATGGCTACACCTTC. This codes for CASSSDRDQIHYGYTF.

The V gene is TRBV12-3 or TRBV12-4, the J gene TRBJ1-2, with 8 bases that match TRBD1. V gave up 5 bases and J gave up 4 bases; unmatched junction bases: 6. The CDR3 runs 14 residues. The CDR3, as DNA: TGTGCCAGCAGTGGACAGGGTGGACGCTATGGCTACACCTTC. Residues: CASSGQGGRYGYTF.

The chain carries TRBV7-2 and TRBJ2-3; 7 nucleotides line up with TRBD2. Germline-derived CDR1 and CDR2 are SGHTA and FQGNSA. CDR3 length: 15 residues. J gave up 5 bases and V 6 bases, and 11 bases lay outside the gene matches. CDR3 sequence reads: CASSPTSSRLDTQYF. The CDR3 nucleotides read TGTGCCAGCAGTCCGACTAGCTCCAGACTAGATACGCAGTATTTT.

This chain uses TRBV18 with TRBJ2-5; D call uncertain. V lost 3 bases and J lost 5, with 4 bases in between. Germline V gene data show CDR1 as KGHSH and CDR2 as LQKENI. The CDR3 length is 11 residues. Here the CDR3 reads CASSPGETQYF. The CDR3 nucleotides read TGTGCCAGCTCACCCGGGGAGACCCAGTACTTC. Variable domain in full (rest from reference TRBV18 and TRBJ2-5): NAGVMQNPRHLVRRRGQEARLRCSPMKGHSHVYWYRQLPEEGLKFMVYLQKENIIDESGMPKERFSAEFPKEGPSILRIQQVVRGDSAAYFCASSPGETQYFGPGTRLLVL.

The chain carries TRBV27 and TRBJ1-2; 9 nucleotides agree with TRBD1. The J segment lost 7 bases and the V segment lost 5 bases, leaving 5 bases of the junction unmatched. Germline V CDR1 and CDR2: MNHEY, SMNVEV (reference sequence). The CDR3 is made up of 13 amino acids. The CDR3 DNA follows: TGTGCCAGCAGTCCCACAGGGGGCCGTGGCTACACCTTC. As protein: CASSPTGGRGYTF.

J is TRBJ1-5 and V is TRBV29-1; tentative D call: TRBD1 (6 bases). V was cut by 4 bases and J by 5 bases, with 15 bases left in between. CDR3 length: 14 residues. Germline CDR1 SQVTM, CDR2 ANQGSEA. The CDR3 loop reads CSVGVTGMDQPQHF. As DNA, the CDR3 is TGCAGCGTTGGGGTAACAGGGATGGATCAGCCCCAGCATTTT.

The chain recombines TRBV18 with TRBJ2-5; 9 nucleotides line up with TRBD2. In germline, CDR1 is KGHSH, CDR2 LQKENI. V was clipped by 3 bases and J by 2 bases; unmatched bases: 16. This CDR3 has 19 amino acids. CDR3 nucleotide sequence: TGTGCCAGCTCACCTCCTCTTGCGGGAGGGCCCGTCCCACAAGAGACCCAGTACTTC. It encodes CASSPPLAGGPVPQETQYF.

The gene calls are TRBV29-1 and TRBJ2-3; weak D call: TRBD1 (6 bases). V was shortened by 6 bases and J by 4 bases, with 17 bases between the two germline ends. The CDR3 length is 14 residues. Germline assignment: CDR1 SQVTM and CDR2 ANQGSEA. CDR3 region: CSVKQGSSADTQYF. The CDR3 DNA is TGCAGCGTGAAACAGGGTTCTTCCGCAGATACGCAGTATTTT.

This chain uses TRBV24-1 with TRBJ2-2; D unclear. The germline V gene has CDR1 KGHDR and CDR2 SFDVKD. V was trimmed by 5 bases and J by 5 bases, leaving 5 bases between them. This CDR3 contains 12 residues. The CDR3 loop is CATSGSTGELFF. In DNA form, the CDR3 reads TGTGCCACCAGTGGTTCTACCGGGGAGCTGTTTTTT.

The chain recombines TRBV4-2 with TRBJ2-1; either TRBD1 or TRBD2 may supply D (6 bases each). V was clipped by 5 bases and J by 1 base, with 12 bases between them. The CDR3 has 15 residues. Per germline, CDR1 LGHNA and CDR2 YNFKEQ. This CDR3 reads CASSGGRWSYNEQFF. In nucleotides, the CDR3 is TGTGCCAGCAGCGGGGGGCGGTGGTCCTACAATGAGCAGTTCTTC.

The chain carries TRBV12-3 or TRBV12-4 and TRBJ2-7, with D possibly TRBD1 on 6 matching bases. V lost 6 bases and J 0 bases, leaving 12 bases between the germline ends. The CDR3 runs to 14 residues. CDR3 sequence: CASSSHRDSYEQYF. The CDR3 bases are TGTGCCAGCAGCTCCCACAGGGACTCCTACGAGCAGTACTTC.

The chain is built from TRBV29-1 and TRBJ2-3; 11 nucleotides line up with TRBD2. This CDR3 comprises 16 residues. The germline V gene has CDR1 SQVTM and CDR2 ANQGSEA. Trimming at V came to 5 bases and at J to 1 base, leaving 8 bases not matched to a gene. The CDR3, as DNA: TGCAGCGTTAAGACTAGCGGGAATCGGGGCACAGATACGCAGTATTTT. Amino acids: CSVKTSGNRGTDTQYF.

The rearrangement joins TRBV6-2 or TRBV6-3 to TRBJ2-7, with a possible D match to TRBD1 (5 bases). Germline V lookup: CDR1 MNHEY, CDR2 SVGEGT. The CDR3 extends over 14 amino acids. Trimming took off 8 bases at V and 4 bases at J, with 18 bases between the two ends. CDR3 sequence: CASDSHPLTYEQYF. The DNA of the CDR3 is TGTGCCAGCGACAGTCATCCTCTCACATACGAGCAGTACTTC.

The chain recombines TRBV3-1 with TRBJ2-1; a possible D gene is TRBD2 (6 bases). CDR3 size: 15 residues. Germline values: CDR1 LGHDT, CDR2 YNNKEL (reference sequence). V lost 4 bases and J 5 bases, leaving 15 bases between the germline ends. CDR3 protein: CASSLQGWGDNEQFF. DNA of the CDR3: TGTGCCAGCAGCCTCCAGGGTTGGGGGGACAATGAGCAGTTCTTC.

This clonotype was seen a handful of times. The chain recombines TRBV29-1 with TRBJ2-5, with 14 positions matching TRBD2. The CDR3 length is 16 residues. Germline loops: CDR1 SQVTM, CDR2 ANQGSEA. The ends lost 4 bases at V and 1 base at J; junction bases unmatched: 5. CDR3 protein: CSVVGTSGSIQETQYF. DNA for the CDR3: TGCAGCGTTGTCGGGACTAGCGGGAGCATCCAAGAGACCCAGTACTTC.

The chain has TRBV5-1 and TRBJ1-1; 9 bases line up with TRBD1. This CDR3 comprises 13 residues. V trimming: 1 base; J trimming: 9 bases; junction bases outside the gene matches: 4. Looked up from germline, CDR1 is SGHRS and CDR2 is YFSETQ. The CDR3: CASSLPGTGKAFF. The DNA for the CDR3 is TGCGCCAGCAGCTTGCCCGGGACAGGGAAAGCTTTCTTT.

This chain uses TRBV20-1 with TRBJ2-7, with a possible D match to TRBD2 (6 bases). CDR1 DFQATT and CDR2 SNEGSKA come from the germline V gene (reference sequence). This CDR3 is built from 15 residues. With 0 bases removed from V and 3 bases from J, the gap between germline ends came to 15 bases. This chain's CDR3 is CSARDGLAPVYEQYF. For the CDR3, the DNA is TGCAGTGCTAGAGATGGCCTAGCGCCCGTCTACGAGCAGTACTTC.

The V and J genes are TRBV2 and TRBJ2-7, with 7 bases identical to TRBD1. The germline gives CDR1 SNHLY, CDR2 FYNNEI. Trimming cost V 1 base and J 4 bases; bases outside gene matches: 7. CDR3 length: 15 amino acids. Here the CDR3 reads CASSEDLTGAYEQYF. The CDR3 DNA reads as TGTGCCAGCAGTGAAGATTTAACAGGGGCGTACGAGCAGTACTTC.

The CDR3 sequence: CASSQRDTRNDYGYTF. In DNA form, the CDR3 reads TGTGCCAGCAGCCAACGGGACACTCGGAACGACTATGGCTACACCTTC. The chain links TRBV7-9 to TRBJ1-2; a possible D gene is TRBD1 (6 bases). Germline V gene lookup returns CDR1 SEHNR and CDR2 FQNEAQ (reference sequence). V was cut by 5 bases and J by 3 bases, with 19 bases left in between. The CDR3 runs 16 residues.

The V call is TRBV30, the J call TRBJ2-7; the D is unclear. CDR3 length: 14 residues. The V gene's germline CDR1 is GTSNPN and CDR2 SVGIG (reference sequence). V shed 3 bases and J shed 2 bases, with 14 bases lying between them. In DNA, the CDR3 is TGTGCCTGGAGGCTAAAGGCAGCTACCTACGAGCAGTACTTC. Translated: CAWRLKAATYEQYF.

The chain couples TRBV10-3 to TRBJ1-2; D may be TRBD1 (5 bases). The length of the CDR3 is 14 residues. Germline V gives CDR1 ENHRY, CDR2 SYGVKD. V was shortened by 4 bases and J by 0 bases, with 9 bases between the two germline ends. CDR3 amino acids: CAISGGGSNYGYTF. The CDR3 DNA follows: TGTGCCATCAGTGGGGGGGGATCTAACTATGGCTACACCTTC.

The J gene is TRBJ2-2, the V gene TRBV5-4; 7 bases are a match to TRBD1. Germline lookup yields CDR1 SGHNT and CDR2 YYREEE (reference sequence). V was pared by 9 bases and J by 2 bases, with 10 bases of the junction left unmatched. The CDR3 runs 15 residues. CDR3 residues: CATLDGTVNTGELFF. The CDR3 nucleotides read TGTGCCACCCTAGACGGGACAGTTAACACCGGGGAGCTGTTTTTT.

The rearrangement uses TRBV27 and TRBJ1-1; tentatively, D is TRBD1 (5 bases). CDR1 is MNHEY, CDR2 SMNVEV, per germline (reference sequence). V lost 3 bases and J lost 1, with 12 bases in between. The CDR3 covers 15 residues. The CDR3 DNA reads TGTGCCAGCAGTTTCCTGAGACAGACGAACACTGAAGCTTTCTTT. The encoded protein is CASSFLRQTNTEAFF.

The rearrangement uses TRBV18 and TRBJ2-5; D ambiguous. CDR1 is KGHSH and CDR2 is LQKENI in the germline V gene. The CDR3 is 12 amino acids. Trimming left V 3 bases short and J 4 bases short, with 6 bases between. The CDR3 nucleotides read TGTGCCAGCTCACCGCTTGTAGAGACCCAGTACTTC. Translating gives CASSPLVETQYF.

V gene TRBV3-1 combines with J gene TRBJ2-1; D not resolved. Germline CDR1 LGHDT, CDR2 YNNKEL (reference sequence). This CDR3 contains 17 residues. V was cut by 0 bases and J by 1 base, with 13 bases left in between. The DNA of the CDR3 is TGTGCCAGCAGCCAAGATCCCGGTATACGATCCTACAATGAGCAGTTCTTC. Translation gives CASSQDPGIRSYNEQFF.

The chain joins TRBV20-1 to TRBJ1-1, with TRBD1 as a possible D gene (6 bases). Germline CDR1 reads DFQATT; CDR2 reads SNEGSKA (reference sequence). CDR3 length: 11 amino acids. The CDR3 reads CRRGFLGEAFF. CDR3 in DNA: TGCAGGAGGGGGTTTCTCGGTGAAGCTTTCTTT.

This chain connects TRBV5-1 to TRBJ2-6; D unclear. The CDR3 sequence is 15 residues long. CDR1 is SGHRS, CDR2 YFSETQ, per germline. Trimming removed 2 bases from V and 2 bases from J, with 8 bases in between. CDR3 coding DNA: TGCGCCAGCAGCTTTTTAACAGCTGGGGCCAACGTCCTGACTTTC. This codes for CASSFLTAGANVLTF.